This is a list of T cell receptor beta chains from one sample in a study of metastatic and nonmetastatic thyroid tumors. TCRdb re-called the PCR reads via MiXCR. The sample carries some 11,000 clones, around 20% recorded once. The sequenced material came from adjacent normal tissue. The receptors derive from a female donor with papillary thyroid cancer or a benign thyroid nodule (not recorded which). Some clones in this sample may be carry-over from other donors' samples. Both conserved end residues are part of each CDR3. A D gene is named only where the DNA matches it firmly. Some rows mark clone size as missing; the rest say once, few, many or name a class of expanded clone.

TRBV6-1	few	TRBD1	TRBJ1-6	CASRMAGGSSLHF	TGTGCCAGCCGTATGGCAGGGGGTTCATCACTCCACTTT
TRBV5-6	many	.	TRBJ1-2	CASSSNYGYTF	TGTGCCAGCAGCTCGAACTATGGCTACACCTTC
TRBV20-1	many	TRBD2	TRBJ2-1	CSAVDSGGADEQFF	TGCAGTGCTGTAGATAGCGGGGGGGCTGATGAGCAGTTCTTC
TRBV5-1	many	TRBD1	TRBJ1-4	CASSLTGTATNEKLFF	TGCGCCAGCAGCTTGACCGGGACAGCAACTAATGAAAAACTGTTTTTT
TRBV7-9	many	TRBD1	TRBJ1-6	CASSQGAYNSPLHF	TGTGCCAGCAGCCAGGGGGCTTATAATTCACCCCTCCACTTT
TRBV19	once	.	TRBJ1-1	CASSRTQRGWNTEAFF	TGTGCCAGTAGTAGGACCCAGCGGGGGTGGAACACTGAAGCTTTCTTT
TRBV29-1	.	.	TRBJ1-3	CSVGISSGNTIYF	TGCAGCGTTGGGATTTCCTCTGGAAACACCATATATTTT
TRBV5-1	medium-sized	TRBD1	TRBJ1-1	CASSLGTGGISEAFF	TGCGCCAGCAGCCTCGGGACAGGGGGGATCTCTGAAGCTTTCTTT
TRBV5-4	many	TRBD2	TRBJ2-7	CASSDLSGGTEEQYF	TGTGCCAGCAGCGACCTTAGCGGGGGGACGGAAGAGCAGTACTTC
TRBV5-6	few	.	TRBJ2-1	CASSYNYNEQFF	TGTGCCAGCAGCTACAACTACAATGAGCAGTTCTTC
TRBV6-1	medium-sized	TRBD1	TRBJ2-1	CASKDRVNEQFF	TGTGCCAGCAAGGACAGGGTAAATGAGCAGTTCTTC
TRBV6-2/TRBV6-3	medium-sized	TRBD1	TRBJ2-7	CASSSTGTGRHEQYF	TGTGCCAGCAGTTCCACCGGGACAGGGAGACACGAGCAGTACTTC
TRBV4-2	many	TRBD1	TRBJ2-2	CASSRGQGAFMTGELFF	TGTGCCAGCAGCCGCGGACAGGGGGCGTTTATGACCGGGGAGCTGTTTTTT
TRBV28	.	.	TRBJ1-2	CASTPGHYGYTF	TGTGCCAGCACCCCAGGACACTATGGCTACACCTTC
TRBV28	few	.	TRBJ2-7	CASRADLRGEQYF	TGTGCCAGCAGAGCGGATCTCCGGGGAGAGCAGTACTTC
TRBV28	few	TRBD2	TRBJ2-7	CASRVAGGVYEQYF	TGTGCTAGCAGGGTAGCGGGGGGAGTGTACGAGCAGTACTTC
TRBV5-1	medium-sized	TRBD2	TRBJ2-1	CASSGDYIYNEQFF	TGCGCCAGCAGTGGGGACTACATCTACAATGAGCAGTTCTTC
TRBV30	medium-sized	.	TRBJ1-4	CAWGDVKGEKLFF	TGTGCCTGGGGCGATGTGAAGGGCGAAAAACTGTTTTTT
TRBV9	many	.	TRBJ2-3	CASSPGAPYRFVDTQYF	TGTGCCAGCAGCCCGGGCGCCCCCTACAGATTCGTGGATACGCAGTATTTT
TRBV7-6	.	.	TRBJ2-7	CASSITGGQTYEQYF	TGCGCCAGCAGCATAACAGGCGGGCAGACATACGAGCAGTACTTC
TRBV28	many	TRBD1	TRBJ1-4	CAIWDRGNEKLFF	TGTGCCATCTGGGACAGGGGTAATGAAAAACTGTTTTTT
TRBV6-2/TRBV6-3	few	.	TRBJ1-5	CASSYRGDSNQPQHF	TGTGCCAGCAGTTACCGTGGGGACAGCAATCAGCCCCAGCATTTT
TRBV6-5	large	.	TRBJ1-2	CASSYGGRYPGYTF	TGTGCCAGCAGTTACGGGGGCAGGTACCCGGGCTACACCTTC